Listed below are T cell receptor beta chains from one sample, sequenced in a study of control samples from healthy donors and cancer patients. Sequencing was performed with immunoSEQ multiplex PCR; in TCRdb, only in-frame clones are kept and a portion is missing. Of 110,000 to 150,000 clones in the sample, roughly 92% were seen once. The material sequenced was blood. Receptors were obtained from a man younger than 40 in good health. The CDR3 runs from the conserved cysteine through the conserved F or W. D genes are given only for firm matches. Rows may omit the clone size; those that give it use once, few, many or a size class.

J gene,V gene,clone size,D gene,CDR3 DNA,CDR3 protein
TRBJ2-1,TRBV7-9,few,TRBD2,TGTGCCAGCAGCTCGACTAGCGGGGTCTACAATGAGCAGTTCTTC,CASSSTSGVYNEQFF
TRBJ2-1,TRBV19,NA,TRBD2,TGTGCCAGTAACACCCAGGGGACTAGTTTCTACAATGAGCAGTTCTTC,CASNTQGTSFYNEQFF
TRBJ1-2,TRBV6-1,NA,TRBD1,TGTGCCAGCAGTGGTCGACAGGGGGCGAAGCTCTATGGCTACACCTTC,CASSGRQGAKLYGYTF
TRBJ1-6,TRBV27,NA,NA,TGTGCCAGCAGTCCGCGGAGGGCTGCAATTGGTTCACCCCTCCACTTT,CASSPRRAAIGSPLHF
TRBJ1-2,TRBV19,NA,TRBD1,TGTGCCAGTAGTATTACCGGGACAGGGGGCAGCTATGGCTACACCTTC,CASSITGTGGSYGYTF
TRBJ1-5,TRBV12-3/TRBV12-4,NA,NA,TGTGCCAGCAGTTTAGATCTAAGTCAGCCCCAGCATTTT,CASSLDLSQPQHF
TRBJ2-3,TRBV12-3/TRBV12-4,NA,NA,TGTGCCAGCAGTTCCCGACAGGCTGATACGCAGTATTTT,CASSSRQADTQYF
TRBJ1-1,TRBV19,NA,TRBD1,TGTGCCAGTACGAGTCTGGGACAGGGGCCTGAAGCTTTCTTT,CASTSLGQGPEAFF
TRBJ2-1,TRBV15,NA,NA,TGTGCCACCACACCCATGGGAGTATCCAATGAGCAGTTCTTC,CATTPMGVSNEQFF
TRBJ1-4,TRBV2,NA,NA,TGTGCCAGCACGGCAGGGGCGGCAACTAATGAAAAACTGTTTTTT,CASTAGAATNEKLFF
TRBJ1-2,TRBV15,NA,NA,TGTGCCACCAGCAGGCCCGGGGGGCGGTATGGCTACACCTTC,CATSRPGGRYGYTF
TRBJ1-1,TRBV11-2,NA,NA,TGTGCCAGCAGCTTAGCCTGGCGGGAAGTGAACACTGAAGCTTTCTTT,CASSLAWREVNTEAFF
TRBJ2-1,TRBV19,NA,TRBD1,TGTGCCAGTAGTATCCCCCTCGGACAGGGTTACAATGAGCAGTTCTTC,CASSIPLGQGYNEQFF
TRBJ1-4,TRBV2,NA,NA,TGTGCCAGCACGCAACAGTCGGTTCTTAATGAAAAACTGTTTTTT,CASTQQSVLNEKLFF
TRBJ2-7,TRBV15,NA,NA,TGTGCCACCAGCAGAGGTTTAGGACAGACGTTCGAGCAGTACTTC,CATSRGLGQTFEQYF
TRBJ1-1,TRBV27,once,NA,TGTGCCAGCAGAGGGGGGAGGACTGAAGCTTTCTTT,CASRGGRTEAFF
TRBJ1-1,TRBV11-2,few,NA,TGTGCCAGCAGCGCCAGGCGGTTACGGAACACTGAAGCTTTCTTT,CASSARRLRNTEAFF
TRBJ2-3,TRBV30,NA,TRBD1,TGTGCCTGGAGTATGACAGGGGGCACAGATACGCAGTATTTT,CAWSMTGGTDTQYF
TRBJ2-3,TRBV6-1,NA,TRBD2,TGTGCCAGCAGTGACTACGTGAAACTAGCGGGACTCACAGATACGCAGTATTTT,CASSDYVKLAGLTDTQYF
TRBJ2-7,TRBV28,NA,TRBD1,TGTGCCAGCAGTGGGACAGGGGCCACCTACGAGCAGTACTTC,CASSGTGATYEQYF
TRBJ2-7,TRBV7-3,NA,NA,TGTGCCAGCAGCTTTTTCCTTCCCTACGAGCAGTACTTC,CASSFFLPYEQYF
TRBJ1-3,TRBV5-4,NA,NA,TGTGCCACGACCCTCGGAAACACCATATATTTT,CATTLGNTIYF
TRBJ1-4,TRBV9,NA,NA,TGTGCCAGCAGCTCCCGACCTAGCGGGTGGGGGAAGCAAAAACTGTTTTTT,CASSSRPSGWGKQKLFF
TRBJ1-5,TRBV28,few,NA,TGTGCCAGCAGTTTCAGGGTGAGGAATCAGCCCCAGCATTTT,CASSFRVRNQPQHF
TRBJ2-5,TRBV24-1,NA,NA,TGTGCCACCAGGGGCAGGGGAGAAGTAGAGACCCAGTACTTC,CATRGRGEVETQYF
TRBJ1-6,TRBV10-3,NA,NA,TGTGCCATCAGTGAGGGCAGGGTGAGAAATTCACCCCTCCACTTT,CAISEGRVRNSPLHF
TRBJ1-1,TRBV19,few,NA,TGTGCCAGTAGAATGGACGACACTGAAGCTTTCTTT,CASRMDDTEAFF
TRBJ2-3,TRBV29-1,NA,TRBD2,TGCAGCGTTATAAAGCGGGATCGCACAGATACGCAGTATTTT,CSVIKRDRTDTQYF
TRBJ1-1,TRBV5-4,NA,TRBD1,TGTGCCAGCAGCCAAGTACAGGGGACTGAAGCTTTCTTT,CASSQVQGTEAFF
TRBJ2-5,TRBV28,NA,NA,TGTGCCACACGGGACACAGGATTGGAGACCCAGTACTTC,CATRDTGLETQYF
TRBJ1-2,TRBV7-2,NA,TRBD1,TGTGCCAGCAGCCGTGTGGGACAGGTCCCGTCTGGCTACACCTTC,CASSRVGQVPSGYTF
TRBJ2-5,TRBV5-6,NA,NA,TGTGCCAGCAGCCCAACTCTTGATAGAACAGAGACCCAGTACTTC,CASSPTLDRTETQYF
TRBJ2-2,TRBV3-1/TRBV3-2,NA,TRBD2,TGTGCCAGCAGGCCCGGACTAGCGGGGGGGCCGGGGCTGTTTTTT,CASRPGLAGGPGLFF
TRBJ1-2,TRBV7-9,NA,NA,TGTGCCAGCAGCTTAGGGAGCGCGGCAGGGCCCTATGGCTACACCTTC,CASSLGSAAGPYGYTF
TRBJ2-2,TRBV4-1,NA,NA,TGCGCCAGCAGCCAAGCTAGTCGGGCCGGGGAGCTGTTTTTT,CASSQASRAGELFF
TRBJ2-2,TRBV6-2/TRBV6-3,NA,NA,TGTGCCAGCAGTTTAGGGGACACCGGGGAGCTGTTTTTT,CASSLGDTGELFF
TRBJ1-6,TRBV5-4,NA,NA,TGTGCCAGCAGCCCGGACGGGAATGTGGCGAATTCACCCCTCCACTTT,CASSPDGNVANSPLHF
TRBJ1-1,TRBV5-1,NA,NA,TGCGCCAGCAGCTTGGAGGGGTCCGAAGCTTTCTTT,CASSLEGSEAFF
TRBJ1-5,TRBV5-8,NA,NA,TGTGCCAGCATAGAGGGGCCTTATAGCAATCAGCCCCAGCATTTT,CASIEGPYSNQPQHF
TRBJ1-6,TRBV28,NA,NA,TGTGCCAGCAGTTCCACGGGGAATTCACCCCTCCACTTT,CASSSTGNSPLHF
TRBJ2-1,TRBV6-2/TRBV6-3,NA,TRBD2,TGTGCCAGCAGCCAAAGGTTAGGACTAGCGGGAGTGGGTGAGCAGTTCTTC,CASSQRLGLAGVGEQFF